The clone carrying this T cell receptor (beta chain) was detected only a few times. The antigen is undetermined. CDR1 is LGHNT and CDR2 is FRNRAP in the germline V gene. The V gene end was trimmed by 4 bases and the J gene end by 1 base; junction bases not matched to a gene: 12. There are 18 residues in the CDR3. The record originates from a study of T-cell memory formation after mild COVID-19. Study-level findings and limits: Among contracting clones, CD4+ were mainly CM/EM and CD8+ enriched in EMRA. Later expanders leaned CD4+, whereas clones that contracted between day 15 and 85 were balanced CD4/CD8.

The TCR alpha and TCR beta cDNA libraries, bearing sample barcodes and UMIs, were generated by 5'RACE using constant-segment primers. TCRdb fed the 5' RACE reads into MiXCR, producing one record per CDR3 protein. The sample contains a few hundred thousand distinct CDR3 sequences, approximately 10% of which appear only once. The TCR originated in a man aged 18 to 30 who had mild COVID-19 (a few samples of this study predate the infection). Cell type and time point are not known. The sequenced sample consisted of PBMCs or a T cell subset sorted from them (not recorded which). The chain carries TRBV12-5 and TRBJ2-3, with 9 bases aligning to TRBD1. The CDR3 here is CASGSPRGDRAGTDTQYF. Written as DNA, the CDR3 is TGTGCTAGTGGTTCCCCCAGGGGGGACAGGGCTGGCACAGATACGCAGTATTTT.